This entry lists 28 T cell receptor beta chains sequenced from one sample in a study of STAT5B mutations in CD4+ large granular lymphocyte leukemia. Using immunoSEQ multiplex PCR, the repertoire was profiled, and TCRdb retains in-frame clones only, with some absent. Of fewer than 45,000 clones detected, about four fifths appear once; the ten largest clones hold around 0.57%. The material sequenced was CD4+ T cells from blood buffy coats. All receptors derive from a human donor in good health.

The J gene is TRBJ2-1, the V gene TRBV27, with 12 bases matching TRBD2. The CDR3 consists of 17 residues. Germline trimming cut 6 bases from V and 4 bases from J; bases unmatched to any gene: 10. Germline V lookup: CDR1 MNHEY, CDR2 SMNVEV (reference sequence). The CDR3 is CASRPGGGLAGYNEQFF. CDR3 DNA sequence: TGTGCCAGCAGACCCGGCGGGGGACTAGCGGGTTACAATGAGCAGTTCTTC.

The V and J genes are TRBV5-1 and TRBJ2-3; TRBD2 aligns across 7 bases. The germline gives CDR1 SGHRS, CDR2 YFSETQ. V gave up 7 bases and J gave up 3 bases; unmatched junction bases: 11. CDR3 length: 15 residues. The CDR3 nucleotides read TGCGCCAGCGGGAGACTAGCTTTGGGGACAGATACGCAGTATTTT. Protein: CASGRLALGTDTQYF. The full variable domain, completed using reference TRBV5-1 and TRBJ2-3, is KAGVTQTPRYLIKTRGQQVTLSCSPISGHRSVSWYQQTPGQGLQFLFEYFSETQRNKGNFPGRFSGRQFSNSRSEMNVSTLELGDSALYLCASGRLALGTDTQYFGPGTRLTVL.

V usage is TRBV19 and J usage is TRBJ2-5; 7 bases fit TRBD1. Trimming took 2 bases from V and 1 from J; bases not matched to a gene: 4. Germline loops: CDR1 LNHDA, CDR2 SQIVND (reference sequence). CDR3 size: 15 residues. CDR3 nucleotide sequence: TGTGCCAGTAGTATAACAGGGGACCCCCAAGAGACCCAGTACTTC. Its translation is CASSITGDPQETQYF. Full variable domain (outside the CDR3, taken from reference TRBV19 and TRBJ2-5): DGGITQSPKYLFRKEGQNVTLSCEQNLNHDAMYWYRQDPGQGLRLIYYSQIVNDFQKGDIAEGYSVSREKKESFPLTVTSAQKNPTAFYLCASSITGDPQETQYFGPGTRLLVL.

This chain joins TRBV5-6 and TRBJ1-2; D is undetermined. The CDR3 covers 16 residues. With 1 base removed from V and 4 bases from J, the gap between germline ends came to 17 bases. Germline V CDR1 and CDR2: SGHDT, YYEEEE. Here the CDR3 reads CASSLRTSNRGYGYTF. For the CDR3, the DNA is TGTGCCAGCAGCTTGCGGACGTCAAATCGGGGCTATGGCTACACCTTC.

V gene TRBV28 combines with J gene TRBJ1-2; no reliable D call. The length of the CDR3 is 12 residues. With 4 bases removed from V and 6 bases from J, the gap between germline ends came to 9 bases. Germline V gives CDR1 MDHEN, CDR2 SYDVKM. CDR3 DNA: TGTGCCAGCAGTTCAGGACCGGATGGCTACACCTTC. Protein: CASSSGPDGYTF.

The V gene is TRBV12-2, the J gene TRBJ2-7; TRBD1, the D gene given by the table, was not confirmed from the DNA. TRBV12-2 is described as a pseudogene. The CDR3 has 15 residues. CDR3 loop: CASRHPGQGSHEQYF. CDR3 sequence (DNA): TGTGCAAGTCGCCACCCGGGACAGGGGAGCCACGAGCAGTACTTC.

The chain employs TRBV27 and TRBJ1-6; 9 bases agree with TRBD1. The CDR3 loop spans 17 amino acids. After removal of 4 bases from V and 3 bases from J, the junction contained 7 bases not matched to a gene. CDR1 MNHEY and CDR2 SMNVEV come from the germline V gene (reference sequence). The CDR3 DNA follows: TGTGCCAGCAGTTCCCGGACAGGGGCTGGCTATAATTCACCCCTCCACTTT. It yields the protein CASSSRTGAGYNSPLHF.

V usage is TRBV5-6 and J usage is TRBJ2-5, with TRBD2 matching over 11 bases. The CDR3 length is 15 residues. Germline loops: CDR1 SGHDT, CDR2 YYEEEE. V lost 4 bases, J lost 4 bases, and 6 bases stayed unmatched. CDR3 DNA: TGTGCCAGCAGCATTAGCGGGGGGGCGGCAGAGACCCAGTACTTC. The encoded protein is CASSISGGAAETQYF.

The chain joins TRBV5-6 to TRBJ2-6; 7 bases match TRBD1. The CDR3 runs 13 residues. CDR1 and CDR2 (germline): SGHDT, YYEEEE. V lost 3 bases and J lost 12; bases outside the gene matches: 6. This CDR3 reads CASSSGQLAVLTF. CDR3 coding DNA: TGTGCCAGCAGCTCGGGACAGTTGGCCGTCCTGACTTTC.

J is TRBJ2-7 and V is TRBV29-1; D gene unclear. The CDR3 length is 11 residues. CDR1 and CDR2 from the germline V gene are SQVTM and ANQGSEA. V was clipped by 7 bases and J by 6 bases, with 13 bases between them. This CDR3 is CSARTELEQYF. The CDR3 coding sequence is TGCAGCGCCCGGACGGAGCTCGAGCAGTACTTC.

The V gene is TRBV7-2, the J gene TRBJ2-6; 7 bases are shared with TRBD1. CDR1 and CDR2 (germline): SGHTA, FQGNSA. V shed 5 bases, J shed 2 bases, and the junction held 3 bases outside the gene matches. The length of the CDR3 is 15 residues. CDR3 residues: CASSRQGAGANVLTF. The DNA for the CDR3 is TGTGCCAGCAGCCGTCAGGGGGCTGGGGCCAACGTCCTGACTTTC.

This chain uses TRBV4-1 with TRBJ2-1; a weak D match, TRBD2 (7 bases). Per germline, CDR1 MGHRA and CDR2 YSYEKL. V was trimmed by 2 bases and J by 6 bases, leaving 17 bases between them. The CDR3 spans 16 residues. CDR3: CASSQLGRGGRNEQFF. The DNA of the CDR3 is TGCGCCAGCAGCCAACTGGGGAGGGGGGGCCGCAATGAGCAGTTCTTC.

This clone was seen a handful of times. The rearrangement uses TRBV5-1 and TRBJ2-2; D might be TRBD2 (6 bases). This CDR3 has 15 residues. V was cut by 0 bases and J by 6 bases, with 12 bases left in between. Germline V lookup: CDR1 SGHRS, CDR2 YFSETQ. For the CDR3, the DNA is TGCGCCAGCAGCTTGGTCCGGGGGAATGCCGGGGAGCTGTTTTTT. Translating gives CASSLVRGNAGELFF.

J is TRBJ1-3 and V is TRBV2, with unresolved D. Germline loops: CDR1 SNHLY, CDR2 FYNNEI. This CDR3 has 14 residues. V was pared by 3 bases and J by 0 bases, with 6 bases between. The CDR3 DNA reads as TGTGCCAGCAGTGAGGTCCTCTCTGGAAACACCATATATTTT. This encodes CASSEVLSGNTIYF.

The chain links TRBV18 to TRBJ2-2; 9 nucleotides line up with TRBD1. CDR3 length: 16 residues. Germline V gene lookup returns CDR1 KGHSH and CDR2 LQKENI. Losses at the gene ends were 1 base for V and 6 bases for J; bases not matched to a gene: 6. DNA for the CDR3: TGTGCCAGCTCACCACAAGAGACAGGGGGGTCCGGGGAGCTGTTTTTT. Its translation: CASSPQETGGSGELFF.

The rearrangement joins TRBV5-1 to TRBJ2-5; TRBD1 or TRBD2 may be the D gene (6 bases each). The CDR3 is 15 amino acids. In germline, CDR1 is SGHRS, CDR2 YFSETQ. V lost 1 base to trimming and J lost 3 bases, with 13 bases between them. CDR3 region: CASSLRWGAEETQYF. In nucleotides, the CDR3 is TGCGCCAGCAGCTTGCGGTGGGGGGCCGAAGAGACCCAGTACTTC.

The rearrangement uses TRBV30 and TRBJ2-7; 7 nucleotides match TRBD1. Germline CDR1 reads GTSNPN; CDR2 reads SVGIG (reference sequence). J was trimmed by 0 bases and V by 1 base; bases with no gene match: 0. The CDR3 length is 13 residues. Here the CDR3 DNA reads TGTGCCTGGAGTGGGACAGGCTCCTACGAGCAGTACTTC. Translated, it gives CAWSGTGSYEQYF.

The V and J genes are TRBV5-1 and TRBJ1-4; possible D gene TRBD1, 6 bases. Germline assignment: CDR1 SGHRS and CDR2 YFSETQ. This CDR3 region has 15 residues. V was cut by 2 bases and J by 8 bases, with 16 bases left in between. CDR3 nucleotide sequence: TGCGCCAGCAGCTTCCAGGCCGGGGGCGACGAAAAACTGTTTTTT. As protein: CASSFQAGGDEKLFF.

The chain carries TRBV27 and TRBJ2-2, with D possibly matching TRBD2 (5 bases). Per germline, CDR1 MNHEY and CDR2 SMNVEV (reference sequence). The CDR3 extends over 13 amino acids. Trimming removed 8 bases from V and 5 bases from J, with 12 bases in between. CDR3 sequence reads: CASGMRATGELFF. The CDR3 DNA is TGTGCCAGCGGGATGAGGGCGACCGGGGAGCTGTTTTTT.

J is TRBJ2-7 and V is TRBV30; 8 nucleotides align to TRBD1. The length of the CDR3 is 16 residues. V lost 0 bases, J lost 4 bases, and 11 bases stayed unmatched. CDR1 GTSNPN and CDR2 SVGIG come from the germline V gene (reference sequence). DNA of the CDR3: TGTGCCTGGAGTGTGGGAGGACAGGGTACGCCATACGAGCAGTACTTC. Residues: CAWSVGGQGTPYEQYF.

The J gene is TRBJ2-3, the V gene TRBV6-7, with 10 bases identical to TRBD2. TRBV6-7 is an open reading frame whose function is uncertain. The CDR3 has 19 residues. The trim removed 2 bases at V and 0 bases at J, leaving 11 bases unmatched. The CDR3 spells CASSYEIIAGGTSTDTQYF. The DNA for the CDR3 is TGTGCCAGCAGTTACGAAATAATAGCGGGAGGCACTAGCACAGATACGCAGTATTTT.

This chain connects TRBV5-1 to TRBJ2-1; D is unclear. Trimming shortened V by 4 bases and J by 4 bases, and 15 bases separated the two germline ends. CDR1 and CDR2 (germline): SGHRS, YFSETQ. The length of the CDR3 is 15 residues. The CDR3 region has the DNA TGCGCCAGCAGCCCGGCGTCGGTGCGATACAATGAGCAGTTCTTC. This codes for CASSPASVRYNEQFF. Complete variable domain (other parts from reference TRBV5-1 and TRBJ2-1): KAGVTQTPRYLIKTRGQQVTLSCSPISGHRSVSWYQQTPGQGLQFLFEYFSETQRNKGNFPGRFSGRQFSNSRSEMNVSTLELGDSALYLCASSPASVRYNEQFFGPGTRLTVL.

This clone is a singleton in its sample. The chain combines TRBV25-1 with TRBJ1-2; D uncertain. The CDR3 sequence is 14 residues long. Germline V gives CDR1 MGHDK, CDR2 SYGVNS. With 3 bases removed from V and 7 bases from J, the gap between germline ends came to 15 bases. The CDR3 DNA reads as TGTGCCAGCAGTGACGTGGTAGGGTCGAGTGGCTACACCTTC. Translated: CASSDVVGSSGYTF.

V is TRBV5-1 and J is TRBJ2-2; D ambiguous. CDR3 length: 14 amino acids. CDR1 is SGHRS and CDR2 is YFSETQ in the germline V gene. V lost 3 bases, J lost 4 bases, and 10 bases lay in between. Written as DNA, the CDR3 is TGCGCCAGCAGCTACGAATGGGCCACCGGGGAGCTGTTTTTT. Amino acid sequence: CASSYEWATGELFF.

The chain has TRBV5-1 and TRBJ2-5; a possible D gene is TRBD1 (6 bases). V was cut by 2 bases and J by 2 bases, with 25 bases left in between. Looked up from germline, CDR1 is SGHRS and CDR2 is YFSETQ. CDR3 length equals 19 residues. The CDR3 loop reads CASSFIDFVGASIQETQYF. The CDR3 DNA is TGCGCCAGCAGCTTTATTGATTTTGTGGGGGCGTCAATTCAAGAGACCCAGTACTTC.

The chain uses TRBV18 and TRBJ1-3; the D is unclear. V lost 3 bases to trimming and J lost 0 bases, with 9 bases between them. Germline CDR1 KGHSH, CDR2 LQKENI. The CDR3 is 15 amino acids. The CDR3 loop reads CASSPGGLSGNTIYF. The CDR3, as DNA: TGTGCCAGCTCACCTGGAGGACTCTCTGGAAACACCATATATTTT.

The V and J genes are TRBV5-1 and TRBJ1-1, with 10 bases matching TRBD1. CDR3 size: 16 residues. Germline trimming cut 3 bases from V and 5 bases from J; bases unmatched to any gene: 10. Germline V gene lookup returns CDR1 SGHRS and CDR2 YFSETQ. CDR3 DNA sequence: TGCGCCAGCAGCTCGACAGGGGGCTGGGTCGGGACTGAAGCTTTCTTT. Its translation is CASSSTGGWVGTEAFF.

The chain links TRBV9 to TRBJ2-1, with D perhaps matching TRBD1 (6 bases). This CDR3 is 14 amino acids long. Germline V gene data show CDR1 as SGDLS and CDR2 as YYNGEE. With 5 bases removed from V and 2 bases from J, the gap between germline ends came to 11 bases. This CDR3 reads CASSSGVPYNEQFF. DNA for the CDR3: TGTGCCAGCAGTTCAGGGGTTCCCTACAATGAGCAGTTCTTC.